These 8 T cell receptor beta chains were all obtained from the same sample, sequenced in a study of CD4 T cells in relation to SARS-CoV-2 and coronaviruses. Measured with immunoSEQ multiplex PCR; TCRdb has only the in-frame clones, and not every one. The sample contains 25,000 to 30,000 clones, approximately 73% of which appear only once. Before the COVID-19 pandemic, during about 2011-2019, CD4+ T cells were taken from unexposed donors. The cells were cultured for under twelve days before CD4+ T cells were isolated. Their specific antigens are unknown. The sample consisted of CD4+ T cells from PBMCs, cultured in vitro. All receptors come from a human donor in good health.

This chain links TRBV18 with TRBJ1-1; D gene ambiguous. In germline, CDR1 is KGHSH, CDR2 LQKENI. The CDR3 is 14 amino acids. Deletions cut 2 bases from V and 1 base from J, with 8 bases between. The CDR3 DNA is TGTGCCAGCTCACCAGACTATAAGAACACTGAAGCTTTCTTT. Amino acids: CASSPDYKNTEAFF.

The chain has TRBV5-1 and TRBJ2-3; no clear D. This CDR3 contains 16 residues. The V end lost 0 bases, the J end lost 0 bases, and 11 bases lay between the germline ends. Germline CDR1 SGHRS, CDR2 YFSETQ. As DNA, the CDR3 is TGCGCCAGCAGCTTGGGATCAACCGCTAGCACAGATACGCAGTATTTT. Amino acid sequence: CASSLGSTASTDTQYF. The whole variable domain, remainder taken from reference TRBV5-1 and TRBJ2-3, is KAGVTQTPRYLIKTRGQQVTLSCSPISGHRSVSWYQQTPGQGLQFLFEYFSETQRNKGNFPGRFSGRQFSNSRSEMNVSTLELGDSALYLCASSLGSTASTDTQYFGPGTRLTVL.

The chain links TRBV19 to TRBJ1-4; 9 bases fit TRBD1. Germline V gene sequence: CDR1 LNHDA, CDR2 SQIVND (reference sequence). The CDR3 spans 17 residues. With V trimmed by 11 bases and J by 3 bases, 16 bases remained unmatched. CDR3 nucleotides: TGTGCCTGCAGTAGTTTGAACAGGGGGCATGCTAATGAAAAACTGTTTTTT. Protein: CACSSLNRGHANEKLFF. Full variable domain (rest looked up from reference TRBV19 and TRBJ1-4): DGGITQSPKYLFRKEGQNVTLSCEQNLNHDAMYWYRQDPGQGLRLIYYSQIVNDFQKGDIAEGYSVSREKKESFPLTVTSAQKNPTAFYLCACSSLNRGHANEKLFFGSGTQLSVL.

This chain uses TRBV3-1 (or the pseudogene TRBV3-2) with TRBJ2-7; tentatively, D is TRBD1 (6 bases). The CDR3 is made up of 14 amino acids. Trimming took 0 bases from V and 10 from J, leaving 16 bases between them. CDR1 LGHDT and CDR2 YNNKEL come from the germline V gene (reference sequence). CDR3 in amino acids: CASSQERDTSFQYF. Written as DNA, the CDR3 is TGTGCCAGCAGCCAAGAAAGGGACACATCGTTTCAGTACTTC.

The rearrangement joins TRBV5-6 to TRBJ2-7; D perhaps matches TRBD1 (6 bases). CDR3 length: 15 amino acids. Germline V gene lookup returns CDR1 SGHDT and CDR2 YYEEEE. Between the trimmed V and J ends, which lost 2 bases and 6 bases, there was a span of 18 bases. The CDR3 nucleotides are TGTGCCAGCAGCTTCTATCGGTCAGGGGCGCGCGAGCAGTACTTC. Translated: CASSFYRSGAREQYF.

V gene TRBV25-1 combines with J gene TRBJ2-3, with TRBD2 as a possible D gene (6 bases). Trimming took 1 base from V and 3 from J, leaving 14 bases between them. From germline, CDR1 is MGHDK and CDR2 SYGVNS. The CDR3 is made up of 16 amino acids. CDR3 region: CASSEWGGGHTDTQYF. CDR3 coding DNA: TGTGCCAGCAGTGAATGGGGAGGAGGGCATACAGATACGCAGTATTTT.

This chain links TRBV30 with TRBJ2-7, with TRBD1 matching 9 bases. With V trimmed by 7 bases and J by 5 bases, 9 bases remained unmatched. Germline V CDR1 and CDR2: GTSNPN, SVGIG (reference sequence). CDR3 size: 13 residues. The CDR3 bases are TGTGCCTACACCGGGACAGGGATAAACGAGCAGTACTTC. Translating it yields CAYTGTGINEQYF.

The V gene is TRBV13, the J gene TRBJ1-1; no definite D call. Germline V gene lookup returns CDR1 PRHDT and CDR2 FYEKMQ (reference sequence). The CDR3 runs to 16 residues. V was trimmed by 4 bases and J by 0 bases, leaving 15 bases between them. CDR3: CASSYQQRFMNTEAFF. DNA for the CDR3: TGTGCCAGCAGCTACCAACAGAGGTTCATGAACACTGAAGCTTTCTTT.